The subject of this entry is one T cell receptor (beta chain). TCRdb's table, derived via immunoSEQ multiplex PCR, lists solely in-frame clones and lacks some. The table includes about 20,000 clones, 75% to 95% detected once. This record belongs to a study of T cells in tumors and immune-related adverse events. Germline CDR1 is LGHNA and CDR2 is YSLEER. The J segment lost 1 base and the V segment lost 1 base, leaving 7 bases of the junction unmatched. This CDR3 region has 18 residues. The chain employs TRBV4-3 and TRBJ2-3, with 11 bases identical to TRBD2. The sequencing used lymph node tissue, collected from a patient treated with anti-PD-1 therapy. This TCR was sampled from a female donor with metastatic renal cell carcinoma. Here the CDR3 reads CASSQGVAGGLGTDTQYF. CDR3 sequence (DNA): TGCGCCAGCAGCCAAGGGGTAGCGGGGGGGCTTGGCACAGATACGCAGTATTTT.